Listed below are T cell receptor beta chains from one sample, sequenced in a study of blood T cell repertoires in COVID-19. The table came from immunoSEQ multiplex PCR; TCRdb's copy has only in-frame clones and leaves some out. The sample contains around 76,000 clones, about 85% of which appear only once. The sample comprised peripheral blood. The source is an elderly man with acute or convalescent COVID-19. Both conserved end residues are part of each CDR3. Each record gives: clone size, CDR3 length, J gene, V gene, CDR3 protein. Some rows mark clone size as missing; the rest say once, few, many or name a class of expanded clone.

abundance: many
len: 11
j_gene: TRBJ1-2
v_gene: TRBV30
CDR3aa: CAWSVSYDYTF

abundance: .
len: 14
j_gene: TRBJ1-5
v_gene: TRBV6-5
CDR3aa: CASIRTGPNQPQHF

abundance: .
len: 16
j_gene: TRBJ1-3
v_gene: TRBV6-5
CDR3aa: CASSYGTGGKGNTIYF

abundance: .
len: 16
j_gene: TRBJ2-1
v_gene: TRBV5-6
CDR3aa: CASSPGGRVRANEQFF

abundance: .
len: 15
j_gene: TRBJ2-2
v_gene: TRBV7-2
CDR3aa: CASSLQAGDNGELFF

abundance: .
len: 15
j_gene: TRBJ2-3
v_gene: TRBV7-2
CDR3aa: CASTWNGGGPDTQYF

abundance: .
len: 14
j_gene: TRBJ2-7
v_gene: TRBV3-1/TRBV3-2
CDR3aa: CASSRGTGSYEQYF

abundance: .
len: 17
j_gene: TRBJ2-5
v_gene: TRBV7-9
CDR3aa: CASSLVEVSGAQETQYF

abundance: .
len: 15
j_gene: TRBJ2-2
v_gene: TRBV5-4
CDR3aa: CASSLKYQGTGELFF

abundance: .
len: 16
j_gene: TRBJ2-5
v_gene: TRBV27
CDR3aa: CASSFRPSGRGVAQYF

abundance: once
len: 16
j_gene: TRBJ2-6
v_gene: TRBV7-3
CDR3aa: CASSIEGASGANVLTF

abundance: .
len: 16
j_gene: TRBJ2-3
v_gene: TRBV3-1/TRBV3-2
CDR3aa: CASSQSTSGRSDTQYF

abundance: .
len: 13
j_gene: TRBJ2-5
v_gene: TRBV29-1
CDR3aa: CSVEDRGEETQYF

abundance: .
len: 15
j_gene: TRBJ1-1
v_gene: TRBV7-9
CDR3aa: CASSLAGTAGMGAFF

abundance: .
len: 18
j_gene: TRBJ2-1
v_gene: TRBV19
CDR3aa: CASSSRQGFIAVYNEQFF

abundance: .
len: 14
j_gene: TRBJ2-7
v_gene: TRBV5-8
CDR3aa: CASSWRQGAYEQYF

abundance: once
len: 14
j_gene: TRBJ2-3
v_gene: TRBV25-1
CDR3aa: CASFIVGGTDTQYF

abundance: .
len: 16
j_gene: TRBJ2-5
v_gene: TRBV4-3
CDR3aa: CASSQGSSGNQETQYF

abundance: .
len: 17
j_gene: TRBJ2-3
v_gene: TRBV25-1
CDR3aa: CASSDLSGRGRADTQYF

abundance: .
len: 22
j_gene: TRBJ2-1
v_gene: TRBV4-2
CDR3aa: CASSQDADGLAGAHKSYNEQFF

abundance: .
len: 15
j_gene: TRBJ2-7
v_gene: TRBV28
CDR3aa: CASTDGSGHAYEQYF

abundance: .
len: 11
j_gene: TRBJ1-1
v_gene: TRBV19
CDR3aa: CASSIGGKAFF

abundance: .
len: 13
j_gene: TRBJ2-1
v_gene: TRBV12-3/TRBV12-4
CDR3aa: CASSIDRHNEQFF

abundance: .
len: 15
j_gene: TRBJ2-7
v_gene: TRBV10-3
CDR3aa: CAISGGVAGSYEQYF

abundance: .
len: 16
j_gene: TRBJ2-7
v_gene: TRBV24-1
CDR3aa: CATSDYAPGTGGEQYF

abundance: .
len: 13
j_gene: TRBJ2-5
v_gene: TRBV28
CDR3aa: CASRARVLGTQYF

abundance: .
len: 14
j_gene: TRBJ2-1
v_gene: TRBV7-2
CDR3aa: CASSLATSRNEQFF